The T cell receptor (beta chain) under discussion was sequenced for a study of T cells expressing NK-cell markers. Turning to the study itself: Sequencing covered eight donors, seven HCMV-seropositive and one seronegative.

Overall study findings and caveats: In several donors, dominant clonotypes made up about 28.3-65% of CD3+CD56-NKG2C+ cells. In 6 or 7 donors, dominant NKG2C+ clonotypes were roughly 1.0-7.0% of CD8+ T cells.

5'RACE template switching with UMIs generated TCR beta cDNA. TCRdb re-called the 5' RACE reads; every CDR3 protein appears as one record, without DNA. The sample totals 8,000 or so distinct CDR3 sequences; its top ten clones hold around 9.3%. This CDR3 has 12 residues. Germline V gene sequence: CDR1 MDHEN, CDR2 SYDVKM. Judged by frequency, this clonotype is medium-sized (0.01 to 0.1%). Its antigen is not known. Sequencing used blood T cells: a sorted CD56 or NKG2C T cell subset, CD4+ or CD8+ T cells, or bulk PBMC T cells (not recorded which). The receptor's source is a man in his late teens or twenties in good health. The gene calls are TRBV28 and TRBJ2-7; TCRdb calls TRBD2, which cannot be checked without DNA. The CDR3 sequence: CASSRDWSEQYF.